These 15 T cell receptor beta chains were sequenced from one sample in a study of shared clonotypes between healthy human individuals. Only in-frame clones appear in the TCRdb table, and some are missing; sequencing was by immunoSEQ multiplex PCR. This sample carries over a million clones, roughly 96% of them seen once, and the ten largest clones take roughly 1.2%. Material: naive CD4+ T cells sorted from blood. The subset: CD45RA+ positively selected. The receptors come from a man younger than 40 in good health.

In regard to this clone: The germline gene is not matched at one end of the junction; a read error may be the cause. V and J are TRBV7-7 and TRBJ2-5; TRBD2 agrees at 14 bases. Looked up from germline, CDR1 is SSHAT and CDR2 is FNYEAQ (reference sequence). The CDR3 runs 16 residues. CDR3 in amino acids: CASSLGLAGGVETQYF. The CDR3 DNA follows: TGTGCTAGCAGCTTAGGACTAGCGGGAGGAGTTGAGACCCAGTACTTC.

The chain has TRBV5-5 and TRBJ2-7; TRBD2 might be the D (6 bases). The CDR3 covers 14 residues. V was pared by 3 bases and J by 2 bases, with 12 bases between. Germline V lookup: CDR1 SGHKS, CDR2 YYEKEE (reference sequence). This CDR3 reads CASSSGLTTYEQYF. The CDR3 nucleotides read TGTGCCAGCAGCTCGGGACTGACCACCTACGAGCAGTACTTC.

This CDR3 reads CAISEVLAGVTSSSTGELFF. CDR3 in DNA: TGTGCCATCAGTGAGGTACTAGCGGGAGTAACCTCCTCCAGCACCGGGGAGCTGTTTTTT. This chain links TRBV10-3 with TRBJ2-2, with 11 bases fitting TRBD2. From germline, CDR1 is ENHRY and CDR2 SYGVKD. After removal of 2 bases from V and 4 bases from J, the junction contained 15 bases not matched to a gene. The CDR3 totals 20 residues.

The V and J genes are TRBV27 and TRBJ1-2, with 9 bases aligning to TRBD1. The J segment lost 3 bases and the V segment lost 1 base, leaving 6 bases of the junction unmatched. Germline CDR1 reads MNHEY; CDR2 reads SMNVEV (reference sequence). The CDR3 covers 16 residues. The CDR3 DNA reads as TGTGCCAGCAGTTTATTCCCGGGACAGGGCGACTATGGCTACACCTTC. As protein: CASSLFPGQGDYGYTF.

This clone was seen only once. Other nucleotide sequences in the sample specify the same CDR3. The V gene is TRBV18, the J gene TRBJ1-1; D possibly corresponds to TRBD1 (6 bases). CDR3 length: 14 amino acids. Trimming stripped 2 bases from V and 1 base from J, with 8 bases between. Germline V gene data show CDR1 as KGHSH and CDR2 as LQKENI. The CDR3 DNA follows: TGTGCCAGCTCACCAACCAGGGGGAACACTGAAGCTTTCTTT. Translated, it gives CASSPTRGNTEAFF.

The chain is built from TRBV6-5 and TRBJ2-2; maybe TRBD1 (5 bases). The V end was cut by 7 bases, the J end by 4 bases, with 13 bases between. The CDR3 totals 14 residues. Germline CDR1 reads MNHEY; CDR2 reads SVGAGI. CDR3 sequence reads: CASTLQTATGELFF. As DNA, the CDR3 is TGTGCCAGCACCCTTCAGACAGCCACCGGGGAGCTGTTTTTT.

As DNA, the CDR3 is TGTGCCAGCAGTTTCGAGGGTGGTAGGAGGGGCTACGAGCAGTACTTC. Encoded protein: CASSFEGGRRGYEQYF. The gene calls are TRBV27 and TRBJ2-7; D might be TRBD2 (6 bases). The length of the CDR3 is 16 residues. In germline, CDR1 is MNHEY, CDR2 SMNVEV (reference sequence). Trimming removed 3 bases at V and 3 bases at J, with 18 bases between.

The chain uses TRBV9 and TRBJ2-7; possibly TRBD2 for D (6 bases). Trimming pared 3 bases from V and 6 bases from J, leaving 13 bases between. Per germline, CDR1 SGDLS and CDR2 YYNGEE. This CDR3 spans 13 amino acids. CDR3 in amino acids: CASSAREMGEQYF. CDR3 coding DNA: TGTGCCAGCAGCGCCCGGGAGATGGGCGAGCAGTACTTC.

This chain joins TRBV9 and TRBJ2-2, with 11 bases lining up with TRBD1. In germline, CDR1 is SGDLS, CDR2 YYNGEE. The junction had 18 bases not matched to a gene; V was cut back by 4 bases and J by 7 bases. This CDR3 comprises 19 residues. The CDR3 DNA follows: TGTGCCAGCAGCCCTCCTGGACAGGGGGCGCGTTCGTCCTACGGGGAGCTGTTTTTT. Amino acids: CASSPPGQGARSSYGELFF.

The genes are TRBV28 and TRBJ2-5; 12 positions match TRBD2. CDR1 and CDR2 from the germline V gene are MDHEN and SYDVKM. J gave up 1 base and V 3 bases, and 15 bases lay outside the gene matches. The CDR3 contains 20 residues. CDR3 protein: CASSFPLTSGRGEVQETQYF. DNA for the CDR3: TGTGCCAGCAGTTTCCCCCTGACTAGCGGGAGAGGCGAGGTCCAAGAGACCCAGTACTTC. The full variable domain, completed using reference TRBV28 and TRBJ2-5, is DVKVTQSSRYLVKRTGEKVFLECVQDMDHENMFWYRQDPGLGLRLIYFSYDVKMKEKGDIPEGYSVSREKKERFSLILESASTNQTSMYLCASSFPLTSGRGEVQETQYFGPGTRLLVL.

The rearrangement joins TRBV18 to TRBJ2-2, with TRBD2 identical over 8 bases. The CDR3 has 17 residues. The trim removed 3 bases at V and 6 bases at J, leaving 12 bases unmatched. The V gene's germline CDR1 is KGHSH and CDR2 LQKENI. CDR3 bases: TGTGCCAGCTCACCTGACCGGGGAAATAGCGGGGCCGGGGAGCTGTTTTTT. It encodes CASSPDRGNSGAGELFF.

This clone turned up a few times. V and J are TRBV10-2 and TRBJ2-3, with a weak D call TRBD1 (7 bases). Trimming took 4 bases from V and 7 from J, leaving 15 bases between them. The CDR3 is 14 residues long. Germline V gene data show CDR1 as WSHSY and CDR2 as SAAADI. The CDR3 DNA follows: TGCGCCAGCAGTGCCGCGACAGGGAGGAATACGCAGTATTTT. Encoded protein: CASSAATGRNTQYF.

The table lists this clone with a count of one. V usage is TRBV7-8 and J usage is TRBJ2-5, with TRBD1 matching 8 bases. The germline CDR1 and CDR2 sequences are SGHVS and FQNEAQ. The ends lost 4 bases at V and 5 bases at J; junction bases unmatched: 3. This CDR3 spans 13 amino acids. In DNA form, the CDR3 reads TGTGCCAGCAGCTCGGACAGGGCGGAGACCCAGTACTTC. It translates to CASSSDRAETQYF.

The CDR3 reads CASRRTASEQETQYF. The CDR3 DNA reads TGTGCCAGCAGGCGGACTGCTAGCGAGCAAGAGACCCAGTACTTC. This chain joins TRBV6-5 and TRBJ2-5; maybe TRBD2 (6 bases). V was pared by 6 bases and J by 2 bases, with 16 bases between. Germline lookup yields CDR1 MNHEY and CDR2 SVGAGI. The CDR3 extends over 15 amino acids.

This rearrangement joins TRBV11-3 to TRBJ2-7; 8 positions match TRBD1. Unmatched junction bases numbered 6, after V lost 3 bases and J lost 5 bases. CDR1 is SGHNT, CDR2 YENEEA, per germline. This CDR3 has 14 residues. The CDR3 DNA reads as TGTGCCAGCAGCTTTGGACAGGGTTCCCACGAGCAGTACTTC. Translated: CASSFGQGSHEQYF.